The clone carrying this T cell receptor (beta chain) was counted a single time. The data stem from a study of blood T cell repertoires in COVID-19. The wider study: The study drew acute and convalescent COVID-19 samples from the United States, Italy and Spain.

As handled by the study authors: Estimates of nucleated cell counts were drawn from the amplification of reference gene primers. The data were produced by immunoSEQ multiplex PCR, yet TCRdb's version contains in-frame clones alone and is incomplete. The V and J calls and clone size were taken over from that table, and D and trimming were inferred from the DNA. The repertoire consists of 150,000 to 200,000 clones, with 90% occurring once and the leading ten covering 0.6% to 0.8%. The receptor was isolated from a middle-aged man with acute or convalescent COVID-19. The specimen was peripheral blood.

This CDR3 reads CSVVSFSYEQYF. CDR3 nucleotide sequence: TGCAGCGTTGTGAGCTTCTCCTACGAGCAGTACTTC. This chain connects TRBV29-1 to TRBJ2-7; no firm D call. The CDR3 spans 12 residues. CDR1 SQVTM and CDR2 ANQGSEA come from the germline V gene. Trimming cost V 4 bases and J 0 bases, with 7 bases left between them.